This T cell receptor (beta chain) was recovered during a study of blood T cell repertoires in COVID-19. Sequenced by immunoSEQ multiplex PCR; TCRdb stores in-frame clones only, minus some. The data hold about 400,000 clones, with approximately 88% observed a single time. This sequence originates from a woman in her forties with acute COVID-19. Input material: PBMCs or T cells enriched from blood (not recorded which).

The CDR3 region is CASSPTLGTAETQYF. CDR3 in DNA: TGTGCCAGCAGCCCGACTCTGGGTACGGCGGAGACCCAGTACTTC. The chain has TRBV4-2 and TRBJ2-5, with D uncertain. V lost 4 bases and J 5 bases, leaving 17 bases between the germline ends. There are 15 residues in the CDR3. The germline gives CDR1 LGHNA, CDR2 YNFKEQ.